This T cell receptor beta chain was recovered during a study of shared clonotypes between healthy human individuals. Study-level background: Used for every donor were three CD4 naive, three CD4 memory, two CD8 naive and one CD8 memory plate.

Only CD45RO-negative cells positively selected for CCR7 counted as naive CD8 cells, so terminally differentiated effector memory CD45RA+ cells were excluded. Recent acute infections and vaccinations were absent in the healthy HIV-negative adult donors. Only Caucasian adults living in Nashville, Tennessee served as donors. This CDR3 has 13 residues. V lost 8 bases and J lost 0, with 13 bases in between. Germline-derived CDR1 and CDR2 are GTSNPN and SVGIG (reference sequence). Profiling relied on immunoSEQ multiplex PCR, and the TCRdb table lists in-frame clones only, not all of them. The sample has about 2.1 million clones, approximately 94% seen once; the top ten hold 1.5% to 2%.

The sequencing sample was made of naive CD8+ T cells from PBMCs. V usage is TRBV30 and J usage is TRBJ1-2, with a possible D match to TRBD1 (6 bases). This receptor was taken from a man aged 18-30 years in good health. Some clones in this sample may be carry-over from other donors' samples. The CDR3 here is CAATGRANYGYTF. For the CDR3, the DNA is TGTGCCGCTACAGGGAGAGCTAACTATGGCTACACCTTC.